This T cell receptor (beta chain) was retrieved from a study of tumor-infiltrating lymphocytes in localized non-small cell lung cancer. Study details: Several tumor histologies, both smoking statuses, and some post-neoadjuvant chemotherapy samples were included. Tumor tissue and non-adjacent uninvolved lung came from each patient.

TCRdb keeps only in-frame clones here, not all; method: immunoSEQ multiplex PCR. The sample lists approximately 3,000 clones; about 60% were seen once. The V and J ends lost 7 bases and 6 bases respectively, with 8 bases between them. The CDR3 has 11 amino acids. CDR1 is MNHEY, CDR2 SVGAGI, per germline. This clone was picked up one time. What it binds is unknown. Study conclusions and caveats: Available tissue quantity limited TCR sequencing to a patient subset.

Specimen: uninvolved lung tissue not adjacent to the tumor. The sequence derives from a human donor with non-small cell lung cancer. V is TRBV6-5 and J is TRBJ2-3, with D tentatively TRBD1 (5 bases). The CDR3 here is CASTGLDTQYF. The CDR3 DNA reads TGTGCCAGCACAGGGTTGGATACGCAGTATTTT.